Below are 32 T cell receptor beta chains sequenced from a single sample in a study of T cells in Graves' hyperthyroidism and ophthalmopathy (dated by TCRdb to 2018 to 2020). Libraries were prepared through multiplex PCR. TCRdb records Illumina HiSeq 2000 as the sequencer. The TCR beta CDR3 regions were amplified from RNA transcripts. The TCR CDR3 was subjected to a first round of RT-PCR using the HTBI primer set and the Qiagen OneStep RT-PCR kit. TCRdb reworked the public reads: Q25 trimming with fastp, MiXCR clone assembly, productive beta chains retained. Rows are unified per CDR3 protein, each entry keeping the most common DNA and genes. The sample includes 500,000 to 550,000 distinct CDR3 sequences, with about 20% observed a single time. The top ten constitute about 30% of the sample. The sequencing sample was made of blood. The receptors come from a man in his late teens or twenties with Graves' hyperthyroidism.

The V call is TRBV15, the J call TRBJ1-1; no clear D. The CDR3 extends over 13 amino acids. Trimming took off 1 base at V and 7 bases at J, with 10 bases between the two ends. Germline V gene lookup returns CDR1 LNHNV and CDR2 YYDKDF (reference sequence). The chain's CDR3 is CATSRVGSREAFF. For the CDR3, the DNA is TGTGCCACCAGCAGAGTCGGCAGTCGTGAAGCTTTCTTT.

The table lists this clonotype with many counts. This chain joins TRBV6-5 and TRBJ2-7; D is ambiguous. This CDR3 has 13 amino acids. CDR1 and CDR2 from the germline V gene are MNHEY and SVGAGI. V lost 0 bases and J lost 7, with 10 bases in between. CDR3 DNA sequence: TGTGCCAGCAGTTACTCCCCGGGTTCGGAGCAGTACTTC. It codes for CASSYSPGSEQYF.

The rearrangement uses TRBV20-1 and TRBJ2-7, with D possibly being TRBD2 (6 bases). V dropped 3 bases and J dropped 4 bases, with 13 bases sitting between them. CDR3 length: 13 residues. CDR1 and CDR2 (germline): DFQATT, SNEGSKA (reference sequence). CDR3 in DNA: TGCAGTGCTAGGCCCGGAGGGAGTTACGAGCAGTACTTC. Translating gives CSARPGGSYEQYF.

This clonotype showed up just a few times. The rearrangement joins TRBV4-1 to TRBJ2-7; D ambiguous. The length of the CDR3 is 15 residues. V lost 1 base and J lost 0, with 10 bases in between. CDR1 MGHRA and CDR2 YSYEKL come from the germline V gene. CDR3 sequence (DNA): TGCGCCAGCAGCCAAGGCCCAGGACCCTCCTACGAGCAGTACTTC. It is translated as CASSQGPGPSYEQYF.

This clonotype has more than one count but fewer than ten. The chain links TRBV28 to TRBJ2-2; D is possibly TRBD1 (5 bases). V was clipped by 5 bases and J by 3 bases, with 13 bases between them. CDR3 length equals 15 residues. CDR1 is MDHEN, CDR2 SYDVKM, per germline. CDR3 residues: CASSHRDSYTGELFF. The CDR3 region has the DNA TGTGCCAGCAGTCACCGCGACAGTTACACCGGGGAGCTGTTTTTT. Drawing the rest from reference TRBV28 and TRBJ2-2, the complete variable domain is DVKVTQSSRYLVKRTGEKVFLECVQDMDHENMFWYRQDPGLGLRLIYFSYDVKMKEKGDIPEGYSVSREKKERFSLILESASTNQTSMYLCASSHRDSYTGELFFGEGSRLTVL.

As concerns this clonotype: Compared with germline, one end of the junction differs, possibly owing to a read error. This chain connects TRBV19 to TRBJ2-4; tentative D call: TRBD1 (6 bases). CDR3 length: 15 residues. Germline lookup yields CDR1 LNHDA and CDR2 SQIVND (reference sequence). The CDR3 coding sequence is TGTGCCAGTAGTGGCCGGGACATTGCCAAAAACATTAAGTACTTC. It translates to CASSGRDIAKNIKYF.

The chain is built from TRBV6-1 and TRBJ1-2, with D perhaps TRBD1 (6 bases). V dropped 7 bases and J dropped 4 bases, with 19 bases sitting between them. The V gene's germline CDR1 is MNHNS and CDR2 SASEGT. The CDR3 covers 15 residues. CDR3 region: CASTHGATGLYGYTF. CDR3 nucleotides: TGTGCCAGCACCCACGGGGCGACAGGCCTCTATGGCTACACCTTC.

The V gene is TRBV6-1, the J gene TRBJ2-7; D is perhaps TRBD2 (6 bases). Germline loops: CDR1 MNHNS, CDR2 SASEGT. CDR3 length: 14 amino acids. Between the trimmed V and J ends, which lost 8 bases and 2 bases, there was a span of 16 bases. This chain's CDR3 is CASSPGTLAYEQYF. The CDR3 DNA reads as TGTGCCAGCTCCCCTGGGACTCTCGCCTACGAGCAGTACTTC.

This clonotype was seen at least ten times. The V and J genes are TRBV6-5 and TRBJ1-5, with a weak D call TRBD1 (6 bases). V was pared by 3 bases and J by 6 bases, with 12 bases between. The CDR3 totals 14 residues. Germline values: CDR1 MNHEY, CDR2 SVGAGI. For the CDR3, the DNA is TGTGCCAGCAGTTATCAGGGGAACGGTCAGCCCCAGCATTTT. Protein sequence: CASSYQGNGQPQHF.

This clonotype was detected only a few times. The chain uses TRBV6-2 or TRBV6-3 and TRBJ2-5, with D tentatively TRBD1 (5 bases). V was clipped by 8 bases and J by 1 base, with 11 bases between them. The CDR3 is 13 amino acids. Germline CDR1 MNHEY, CDR2 SVGEGT. CDR3: CASGKQAQETQYF. The CDR3 DNA sequence: TGTGCCAGCGGGAAACAGGCCCAAGAGACCCAGTACTTC.

Ten or more counts support this clonotype. The V and J genes are TRBV29-1 and TRBJ2-7, with 9 bases fitting TRBD1. V lost 6 bases and J lost 5; bases outside the gene matches: 14. Per germline, CDR1 SQVTM and CDR2 ANQGSEA. This CDR3 has 15 amino acids. The CDR3 sequence: CSVSPSGTGSDEQYF. CDR3 nucleotides: TGCAGCGTCTCCCCGTCTGGGACAGGGTCGGACGAGCAGTACTTC.

J is TRBJ2-5 and V is TRBV5-1; 10 bases line up with TRBD2. V dropped 1 base and J dropped 0; count of bases not matched to a gene: 12. In germline, CDR1 is SGHRS, CDR2 YFSETQ. The CDR3 totals 19 residues. CDR3 DNA sequence: TGCGCCAGCAGCTTGAGAACAGCAGGGACTAGCGAGTACCAAGAGACCCAGTACTTC. Translated, it gives CASSLRTAGTSEYQETQYF.

This clonotype was counted only a few times. The chain has TRBV3-1 and TRBJ2-7; D gene uncertain. CDR1 is LGHDT, CDR2 YNNKEL, per germline (reference sequence). The ends were cut back, 0 bases at V and 4 bases at J, with 10 bases in the middle. CDR3 length equals 14 residues. The CDR3 bases are TGTGCCAGCAGCCAAGATACGCCGGTTTACGAGCAGTACTTC. This sequence encodes CASSQDTPVYEQYF.

The rearrangement links TRBV5-1 to TRBJ2-1, with 7 bases lining up with TRBD1. This CDR3 spans 17 amino acids. The trim removed 4 bases at V and 0 bases at J, leaving 10 bases unmatched. The germline gives CDR1 SGHRS, CDR2 YFSETQ. The chain's CDR3 is CASSRQGSQVSYNEQFF. Written as DNA, the CDR3 is TGCGCCAGCAGCCGACAGGGCAGCCAAGTCTCCTACAATGAGCAGTTCTTC.

The chain has TRBV4-1 and TRBJ2-7, with 10 bases identical to TRBD2. Looked up from germline, CDR1 is MGHRA and CDR2 is YSYEKL. The trim removed 1 base at V and 5 bases at J, leaving 5 bases unmatched. CDR3 size: 15 residues. CDR3 nucleotide sequence: TGCGCCAGCAGCCAAGGAAGCGGGGGGGCAAACGAGCAGTACTTC. Translation: CASSQGSGGANEQYF.

This clonotype occurred many times. The chain links TRBV12-3 or TRBV12-4 to TRBJ2-5; 11 nucleotides align to TRBD2. The CDR3 loop spans 16 amino acids. After removal of 6 bases from V and 4 bases from J, the junction contained 10 bases not matched to a gene. Here the CDR3 DNA reads TGTGCCAGCAGCCCTACTAGCGGGGGTCTCAGAGAGACCCAGTACTTC. Translated: CASSPTSGGLRETQYF.

Here the CDR3 reads CASSYLAPSSYEQYF. In nucleotides, the CDR3 is TGTGCCAGCAGTTACCTAGCACCTAGCTCCTACGAGCAGTACTTC. This chain joins TRBV6-5 and TRBJ2-7, with a weak D call TRBD2 (5 bases). The V end lost 2 bases, the J end lost 0 bases, and 11 bases lay between the germline ends. In germline, CDR1 is MNHEY, CDR2 SVGAGI. The CDR3 totals 15 residues.

This clonotype has at least ten counts. The chain uses TRBV6-4 and TRBJ2-2; 9 bases are shared with TRBD1. J was trimmed by 4 bases and V by 6 bases; bases with no gene match: 15. Germline CDR1 reads MRHNA; CDR2 reads SNTAGT. This CDR3 has 18 residues. The CDR3 DNA is TGTGCCAGCAGCCATAATCGGCTGGGACAGGGTTTCACCGGGGAGCTGTTTTTT. This encodes CASSHNRLGQGFTGELFF.

This clonotype was detected many times. The V call is TRBV30, the J call TRBJ1-2, with a tentative D call TRBD1 (6 bases). V gave up 0 bases and J gave up 4 bases, with 6 bases separating them. The CDR3 is 12 amino acids. Germline CDR1 is GTSNPN and CDR2 is SVGIG (reference sequence). CDR3 loop: CAWSVGGYGYTF. DNA of the CDR3: TGTGCCTGGAGTGTAGGGGGCTATGGCTACACCTTC.

This clonotype was counted a few times. The V and J genes are TRBV20-1 and TRBJ2-7; no definite D call. This CDR3 has 11 residues. The V and J ends lost 6 bases and 7 bases respectively, with 13 bases between them. Germline V CDR1 and CDR2: DFQATT, SNEGSKA (reference sequence). This CDR3 reads CSAPVSWEQYF. DNA of the CDR3: TGCAGTGCCCCGGTCTCTTGGGAGCAGTACTTC.

This clonotype appeared many times. This chain connects TRBV19 to TRBJ2-5, with TRBD2 matching 7 bases. CDR1 and CDR2 from the germline V gene are LNHDA and SQIVND (reference sequence). J gave up 2 bases and V 1 base, and 4 bases lay outside the gene matches. This CDR3 contains 15 residues. DNA for the CDR3: TGTGCCAGTAGTATAGGCGGGGGACCTCAAGAGACCCAGTACTTC. This gives the protein CASSIGGGPQETQYF.

This clonotype has ten or more counts. The junction does not match germline at one end; this may be a read error. The chain employs TRBV12-3 or TRBV12-4 and TRBJ1-1; 12 bases agree with TRBD1. This CDR3 has 15 amino acids. The CDR3 DNA sequence: TGTGCCGGCAGTTTACCGGGACAGGGGGCCACTGAAGCTTTCTTT. Its protein is CAGSLPGQGATEAFF.

This chain uses TRBV12-3 or TRBV12-4 with TRBJ2-7; 8 nucleotides align to TRBD1. CDR3 size: 14 residues. V gave up 6 bases and J gave up 2 bases; unmatched junction bases: 6. CDR3: CASSQWTGPYEQYF. The CDR3 DNA follows: TGTGCCAGCAGCCAATGGACAGGGCCCTACGAGCAGTACTTC.

This clonotype occurred many times. The gene calls are TRBV6-1 and TRBJ2-2, with D uncertain. The V gene's germline CDR1 is MNHNS and CDR2 SASEGT. The length of the CDR3 is 12 residues. The V gene lost 7 bases and the J gene lost 2 bases, with 5 bases spanning the gap. In nucleotides, the CDR3 is TGTGCCAGCACTAGTAACACCGGGGAGCTGTTTTTT. Protein sequence: CASTSNTGELFF.

This clonotype was seen a single time. This chain uses TRBV7-3 with TRBJ1-1; TRBD1 aligns across 7 bases. V shed 4 bases and J 4 bases; nucleotides not matched to a gene: 6. Germline V gene lookup returns CDR1 SGHTA and CDR2 FQGTGA. The CDR3 has 14 amino acids. The CDR3 sequence: CASSSQGFGTEAFF. CDR3 DNA sequence: TGTGCCAGCAGCTCACAGGGGTTCGGCACTGAAGCTTTCTTT. Variable domain in full (rest from reference TRBV7-3 and TRBJ1-1): GAGVSQTPSNKVTEKGKYVELRCDPISGHTALYWYRQSLGQGPEFLIYFQGTGAADDSGLPNDRFFAVRPEGSVSTLKIQRTERGDSAVYLCASSSQGFGTEAFFGQGTRLTVV.

The chain uses TRBV27 and TRBJ2-7; 10 bases line up with TRBD2. This CDR3 contains 13 residues. V lost 11 bases and J lost 3; bases outside the gene matches: 7. Germline values: CDR1 MNHEY, CDR2 SMNVEV (reference sequence). The CDR3 is CAASGGAGYEQYF. The CDR3 DNA reads TGTGCCGCCAGCGGGGGGGCGGGCTACGAGCAGTACTTC.

The sample holds many counts of this clonotype. The V gene is TRBV6-2 or TRBV6-3, the J gene TRBJ1-2, with D perhaps matching TRBD1 (6 bases). Deletions cut 6 bases from V and 2 bases from J, with 19 bases between. CDR3 length equals 16 residues. CDR1 and CDR2 from the germline V gene are MNHEY and SVGEGT. The CDR3 is CASRYRDKGLNYGYTF. CDR3 DNA sequence: TGTGCCAGCAGATACCGGGACAAAGGTCTCAACTATGGCTACACCTTC.

The CDR3 coding sequence is TGCGCCAGCAGCTTGGAGTACATGGCGGGAGACACTGAAGCTTTCTTT. Its protein is CASSLEYMAGDTEAFF. This chain uses TRBV5-1 with TRBJ1-1; D unclear. Germline CDR1 reads SGHRS; CDR2 reads YFSETQ. Trimming left V 0 bases short and J 3 bases short, with 15 bases between. This CDR3 is built from 16 residues.

The chain couples TRBV30 to TRBJ2-7; the D gene is possibly TRBD1 (6 bases). Trimming took 5 bases from V and 3 from J, leaving 8 bases between them. The CDR3 loop spans 11 amino acids. Germline CDR1 and CDR2: GTSNPN and SVGIG (reference sequence). CDR3 sequence: CAWVTGYEQYF. In DNA form, the CDR3 reads TGTGCCTGGGTGACAGGCTACGAGCAGTACTTC.

This clonotype was counted many times. V gene TRBV6-2 or TRBV6-3 combines with J gene TRBJ2-7; TRBD1 matches at 7 bases. The J segment lost 2 bases and the V segment lost 4 bases, leaving 5 bases of the junction unmatched. The CDR3 is 14 amino acids. Germline V gives CDR1 MNHEY, CDR2 SVGEGT. CDR3 sequence reads: CASSSDRDTYEQYF. The CDR3 region has the DNA TGTGCCAGCAGTTCAGACAGGGACACCTACGAGCAGTACTTC.

This clonotype was seen many times. The rearrangement links TRBV28 to TRBJ2-7; perhaps TRBD1 as D (6 bases). CDR3 size: 15 residues. Germline CDR1 and CDR2: MDHEN and SYDVKM. The V end was cut by 2 bases, the J end by 5 bases, with 16 bases between. The CDR3 spells CASSLRDTTKNEQYF. The CDR3 DNA follows: TGTGCCAGCAGTTTAAGGGACACGACTAAAAACGAGCAGTACTTC.

The V call is TRBV29-1, the J call TRBJ1-2; D ambiguous. The CDR3 totals 13 residues. Germline CDR1 and CDR2: SQVTM and ANQGSEA. The V end lost 3 bases, the J end lost 2 bases, and 10 bases lay between the germline ends. The CDR3 loop is CSVEDWENYGYTF. CDR3 DNA sequence: TGCAGCGTTGAGGACTGGGAAAACTATGGCTACACCTTC. The variable domain in full, with the rest retrieved from reference TRBV29-1 and TRBJ1-2, is SAVISQKPSRDICQRGTSLTIQCQVDSQVTMMFWYRQQPGQSLTLIATANQGSEATYESGFVIDKFPISRPNLTFSTLTVSNMSPEDSSIYLCSVEDWENYGYTFGSGTRLTVV.